The 19 T cell receptor beta chains presented below share a single source sample, sequenced in a study of blood T cell repertoires in COVID-19. TCRdb's table, derived via immunoSEQ multiplex PCR, lists solely in-frame clones and lacks some. Among tens of thousands of clones listed, over 75% were seen once. Material: peripheral blood. Source of these receptors: a man in his 70s with acute or convalescent COVID-19.

The chain is built from TRBV28 and TRBJ1-1; D is unclear. Germline-derived CDR1 and CDR2 are MDHEN and SYDVKM. This CDR3 has 12 residues. Trimming cost V 3 bases and J 5 bases, with 7 bases left between them. CDR3 residues: CASSLPRTEAFF. The CDR3 coding sequence is TGTGCCAGCAGTTTGCCGAGGACTGAAGCTTTCTTT.

The V and J genes are TRBV5-4 and TRBJ2-3; TRBD2 agrees at 7 bases. The CDR3 is made up of 15 amino acids. V lost 3 bases and J lost 6; bases outside the gene matches: 10. From germline, CDR1 is SGHNT and CDR2 YYREEE (reference sequence). The CDR3 DNA reads as TGTGCCAGCAGCTCCCCTGGGCGGGGGATGGATACGCAGTATTTT. Translating it yields CASSSPGRGMDTQYF.

This chain joins TRBV9 and TRBJ2-1, with D perhaps matching TRBD1 (5 bases). The CDR3 runs 15 residues. Between the trimmed V and J ends, which lost 0 bases and 8 bases, there was a span of 15 bases. The germline CDR1 and CDR2 sequences are SGDLS and YYNGEE. The CDR3 nucleotides read TGTGCCAGCAGCGTAGGGGGCAATCCGGTCGATGAGCAGTTCTTC. This sequence encodes CASSVGGNPVDEQFF.

The rearrangement uses TRBV27 and TRBJ2-1; 7 nucleotides align to TRBD1. The CDR3 spans 15 residues. V dropped 2 bases and J dropped 6; count of bases not matched to a gene: 7. Germline V gene lookup returns CDR1 MNHEY and CDR2 SMNVEV (reference sequence). The CDR3 spells CASSLAQGRSNEQFF. The CDR3 nucleotides are TGTGCCAGCAGTTTAGCACAGGGGCGTTCCAATGAGCAGTTCTTC.

This clone was observed a single time. The J gene is TRBJ1-1, the V gene TRBV19, with 10 bases lining up with TRBD1. Trimming took 2 bases from V and 11 from J; bases not matched to a gene: 11. The V gene's germline CDR1 is LNHDA and CDR2 SQIVND (reference sequence). This CDR3 contains 15 residues. CDR3 loop: CASSILGTGALSAFF. CDR3 nucleotide sequence: TGTGCCAGTAGTATACTGGGGACAGGGGCCCTATCCGCTTTCTTT.

The V gene is TRBV7-9, the J gene TRBJ1-5; D call uncertain. The CDR3 has 12 amino acids. Germline lookup yields CDR1 SEHNR and CDR2 FQNEAQ (reference sequence). The ends were cut back, 5 bases at V and 0 bases at J, with 2 bases in the middle. The CDR3 reads CASSHSNQPQHF. In DNA, the CDR3 is TGTGCCAGCAGCCATAGCAATCAGCCCCAGCATTTT.

This chain uses TRBV5-5 with TRBJ2-1; the D is unclear. The ends were cut back, 4 bases at V and 0 bases at J, with 11 bases in the middle. The CDR3 contains 15 residues. From germline, CDR1 is SGHKS and CDR2 YYEKEE (reference sequence). Here the CDR3 DNA reads TGTGCCAGCAGCCAATTAGTTGCCTCCTACAATGAGCAGTTCTTC. This translates into CASSQLVASYNEQFF.

The V call is TRBV18, the J call TRBJ2-7; D might be TRBD2 (5 bases). This CDR3 spans 13 amino acids. V lost 6 bases and J lost 0, with 9 bases in between. The germline V gene encodes CDR1 KGHSH and CDR2 LQKENI. The CDR3 reads CASSKGSSYEQYF. The CDR3 region has the DNA TGTGCCAGCTCGAAAGGGAGCTCCTACGAGCAGTACTTC. The full variable domain, rest sourced from reference TRBV18 and TRBJ2-7, is NAGVMQNPRHLVRRRGQEARLRCSPMKGHSHVYWYRQLPEEGLKFMVYLQKENIIDESGMPKERFSAEFPKEGPSILRIQQVVRGDSAAYFCASSKGSSYEQYFGPGTRLTVT.

CDR3 in DNA: TGTGCCAGCAGCTTAGGGAAGGGACTTCTTACAGATACGCAGTATTTT. It is translated as CASSLGKGLLTDTQYF. The J gene is TRBJ2-3, the V gene TRBV7-8, with D possibly being TRBD2 (6 bases). The ends were cut back, 1 base at V and 3 bases at J, with 14 bases in the middle. The CDR3 sequence is 16 residues long. The germline gives CDR1 SGHVS, CDR2 FQNEAQ.

This CDR3 is CASSLSGSTNEQFF. The CDR3 DNA follows: TGTGCCAGCAGCTTATCAGGATCTACCAATGAGCAGTTCTTC. The chain uses TRBV13 and TRBJ2-1; D remains unclear. The CDR3 loop spans 14 amino acids. Per germline, CDR1 PRHDT and CDR2 FYEKMQ (reference sequence). The V end was cut by 2 bases, the J end by 6 bases, with 11 bases between.

This clone was seen only once. The V call is TRBV29-1, the J call TRBJ2-7; 9 bases map to TRBD1. The CDR3 sequence is 17 residues long. Trimming removed 4 bases from V and 1 base from J; junction bases left unmatched: 14. Germline V gives CDR1 SQVTM, CDR2 ANQGSEA. CDR3 residues: CSVVGGGQGRLSYEQYF. The CDR3 nucleotides are TGCAGCGTTGTGGGTGGGGGACAGGGCAGACTATCCTACGAGCAGTACTTC.

This clone was recorded a few times. This sequence joins TRBV19 and TRBJ1-1; D is possibly TRBD1 (6 bases). Per the germline V gene, CDR1 is LNHDA and CDR2 is SQIVND (reference sequence). The CDR3 length is 13 residues. Between the trimmed V and J ends, which lost 8 bases and 1 base, there was a span of 11 bases. CDR3 bases: TGTGCCAGTGGGAGCAGGGGGAACACTGAAGCTTTCTTT. Translated: CASGSRGNTEAFF.

J is TRBJ1-5 and V is TRBV27, with D perhaps matching TRBD1 (5 bases). CDR3 length equals 15 residues. Germline loops: CDR1 MNHEY, CDR2 SMNVEV (reference sequence). V shed 4 bases and J shed 4 bases, with 14 bases lying between them. The CDR3 DNA follows: TGTGCCAGCAGTTGGGCAGCCGGGGGAAATCAGCCCCAGCATTTT. As protein: CASSWAAGGNQPQHF.

This chain uses TRBV5-1 with TRBJ1-5; 7 bases are a match to TRBD1. The germline V gene encodes CDR1 SGHRS and CDR2 YFSETQ. The length of the CDR3 is 14 residues. Germline trimming cut 4 bases from V and 3 bases from J; bases unmatched to any gene: 4. CDR3 nucleotides: TGCGCCAGCAGCACCGGGACAGCCAATCAGCCCCAGCATTTT. The encoded protein is CASSTGTANQPQHF.

CDR3 sequence (DNA): TGTGCCAGCAGCTTAATTCCAGCGGGGGGGCTAGATACGCAGTATTTT. This codes for CASSLIPAGGLDTQYF. The genes are TRBV7-3 and TRBJ2-3; 10 bases agree with TRBD2. Germline lookup yields CDR1 SGHTA and CDR2 FQGTGA. The CDR3 is 16 residues long. The V gene end was trimmed by 1 base and the J gene end by 5 bases; junction bases not matched to a gene: 6. Full variable domain (remainder filled in from reference TRBV7-3 and TRBJ2-3): GAGVSQTPSNKVTEKGKYVELRCDPISGHTALYWYRQSLGQGPEFLIYFQGTGAADDSGLPNDRFFAVRPEGSVSTLKIQRTERGDSAVYLCASSLIPAGGLDTQYFGPGTRLTVL.

This chain connects TRBV6-5 to TRBJ2-3; 8 bases line up with TRBD2. The germline V gene encodes CDR1 MNHEY and CDR2 SVGAGI. The trim removed 10 bases at V and 0 bases at J, leaving 6 bases unmatched. This CDR3 contains 14 residues. The CDR3 region is CATRSGVSTDTQYF. The CDR3 DNA is TGTGCCACCCGTAGCGGGGTGAGCACAGATACGCAGTATTTT.

The chain joins TRBV10-3 to TRBJ2-3; 10 bases fit TRBD2. The CDR3 is made up of 17 amino acids. Germline trimming cut 3 bases from V and 4 bases from J; bases unmatched to any gene: 10. Germline CDR1 ENHRY, CDR2 SYGVKD. The DNA for the CDR3 is TGTGCCATCAGTGAAATCATCGGACTAGCGGTATCAGATACGCAGTATTTT. Translation gives CAISEIIGLAVSDTQYF.

CDR3 region: CASSIRTGTGGRESNQPQHF. The DNA of the CDR3 is TGTGCCAGCAGCATTAGAACAGGGACAGGGGGCCGGGAAAGCAATCAGCCCCAGCATTTT. The chain links TRBV9 to TRBJ1-5, with 12 bases lining up with TRBD1. The ends lost 4 bases at V and 1 base at J; junction bases unmatched: 15. The CDR3 extends over 20 amino acids. Germline V gives CDR1 SGDLS, CDR2 YYNGEE.

The V call is TRBV4-3, the J call TRBJ2-2; TRBD2 matches at 9 bases. The J segment lost 3 bases and the V segment lost 1 base, leaving 15 bases of the junction unmatched. This CDR3 spans 20 amino acids. From germline, CDR1 is LGHNA and CDR2 YSLEER. In nucleotides, the CDR3 is TGCGCCAGCAGCCAAGGCCCGGGGACGGCGGGACTAGCTGACACCGGGGAGCTGTTTTTT. Its protein is CASSQGPGTAGLADTGELFF.